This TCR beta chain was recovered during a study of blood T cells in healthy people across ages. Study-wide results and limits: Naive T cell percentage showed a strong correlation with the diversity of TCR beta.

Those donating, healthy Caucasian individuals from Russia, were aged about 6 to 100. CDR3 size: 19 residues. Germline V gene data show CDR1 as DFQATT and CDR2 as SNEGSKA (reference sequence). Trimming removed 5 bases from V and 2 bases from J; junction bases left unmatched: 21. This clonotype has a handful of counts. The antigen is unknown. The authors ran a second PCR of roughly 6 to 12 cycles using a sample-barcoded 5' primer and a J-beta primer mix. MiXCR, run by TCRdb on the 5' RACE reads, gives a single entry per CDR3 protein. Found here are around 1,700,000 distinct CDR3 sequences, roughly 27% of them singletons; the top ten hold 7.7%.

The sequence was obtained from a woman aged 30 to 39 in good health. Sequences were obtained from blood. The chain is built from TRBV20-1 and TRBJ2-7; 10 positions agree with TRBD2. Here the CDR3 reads CSAPRPGGLAATSTYEQYF. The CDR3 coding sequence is TGCAGTGCTCCCAGGCCTGGAGGACTAGCGGCCACCTCGACCTACGAGCAGTACTTC.